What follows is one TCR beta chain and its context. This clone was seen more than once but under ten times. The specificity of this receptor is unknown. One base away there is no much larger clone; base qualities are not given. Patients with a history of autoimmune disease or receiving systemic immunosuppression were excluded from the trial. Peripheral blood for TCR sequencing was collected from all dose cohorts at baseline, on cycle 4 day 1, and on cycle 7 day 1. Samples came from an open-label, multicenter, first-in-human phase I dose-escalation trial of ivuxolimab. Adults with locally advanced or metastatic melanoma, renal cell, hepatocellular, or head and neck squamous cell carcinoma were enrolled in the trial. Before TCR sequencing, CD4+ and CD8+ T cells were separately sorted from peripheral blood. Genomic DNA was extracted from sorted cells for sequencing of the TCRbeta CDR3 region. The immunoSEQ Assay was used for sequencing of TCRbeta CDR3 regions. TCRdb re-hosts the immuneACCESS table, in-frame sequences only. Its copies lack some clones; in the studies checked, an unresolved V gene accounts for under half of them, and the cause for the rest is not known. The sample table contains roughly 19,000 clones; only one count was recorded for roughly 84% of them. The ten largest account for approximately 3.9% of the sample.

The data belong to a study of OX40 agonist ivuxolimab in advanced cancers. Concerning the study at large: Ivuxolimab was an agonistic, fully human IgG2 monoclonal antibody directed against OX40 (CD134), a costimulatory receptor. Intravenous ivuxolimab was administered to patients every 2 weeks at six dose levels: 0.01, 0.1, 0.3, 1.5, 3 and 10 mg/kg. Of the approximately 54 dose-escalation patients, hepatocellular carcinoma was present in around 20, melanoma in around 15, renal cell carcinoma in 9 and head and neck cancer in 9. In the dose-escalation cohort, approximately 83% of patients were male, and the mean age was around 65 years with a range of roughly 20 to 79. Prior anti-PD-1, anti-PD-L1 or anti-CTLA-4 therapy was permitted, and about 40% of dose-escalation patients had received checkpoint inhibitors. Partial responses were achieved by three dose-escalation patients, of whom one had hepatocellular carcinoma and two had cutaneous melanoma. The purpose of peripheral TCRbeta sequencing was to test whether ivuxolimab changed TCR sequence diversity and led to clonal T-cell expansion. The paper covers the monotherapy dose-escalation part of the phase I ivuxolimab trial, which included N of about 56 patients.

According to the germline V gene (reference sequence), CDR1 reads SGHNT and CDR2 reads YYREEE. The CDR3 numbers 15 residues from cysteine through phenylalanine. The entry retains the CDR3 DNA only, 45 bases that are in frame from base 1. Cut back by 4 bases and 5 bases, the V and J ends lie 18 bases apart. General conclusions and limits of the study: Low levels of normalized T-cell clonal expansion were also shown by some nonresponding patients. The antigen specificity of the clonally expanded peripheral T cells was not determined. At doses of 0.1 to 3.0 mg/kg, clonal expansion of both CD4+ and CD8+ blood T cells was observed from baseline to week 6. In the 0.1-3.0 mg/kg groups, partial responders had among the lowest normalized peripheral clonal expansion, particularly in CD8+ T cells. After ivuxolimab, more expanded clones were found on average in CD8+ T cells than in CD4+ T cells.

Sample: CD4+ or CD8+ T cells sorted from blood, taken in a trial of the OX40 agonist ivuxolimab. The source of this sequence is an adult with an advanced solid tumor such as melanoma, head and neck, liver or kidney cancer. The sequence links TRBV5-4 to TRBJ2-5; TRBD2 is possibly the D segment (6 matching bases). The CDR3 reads CASSIGAGRTETQYF. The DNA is TGTGCCAGCAGCATCGGTGCAGGGAGGACGGAGACCCAGTACTTC.